The 3 T cell receptor beta chains given below trace back to one sample, sequenced in a study of cytomegalovirus exposure and HLA in healthy donors listed by TCRdb under 2017. Receptors were amplified or captured by the immunoSEQ multiplex PCR assay. The multiplex PCR relied on a mix of 60 forward primers for TCR Vbeta segments and 13 reverse primers for TCR Jbeta segments. TCRdb stores this immuneACCESS table with in-frame sequences only. Part of the clones is absent; in the studies checked, under half of the shortfall reflects unresolved V genes, and no reason is known for the rest. Here the sample has roughly 110,000 clones; around three quarters occur a single time. The ten largest make up around 5% of the sample. Sequencing was performed on PBMCs. The receptors stem from a man aged 25-40 years in good health and CMV-seropositive.

A single count supports this clone. The chain employs TRBV9 and TRBJ1-4; D is ambiguous. Germline V gives CDR1 SGDLS, CDR2 YYNGEE. The ends were cut back, 4 bases at V and 6 bases at J, with 10 bases in the middle. This CDR3 region has 13 residues. CDR3 nucleotides: TGTGCCAGCAGCTTGGGGAGGGATGAAAAACTGTTTTTT. The encoded protein is CASSLGRDEKLFF.

V is TRBV6-1 and J is TRBJ1-6; D not resolved. Between the trimmed V and J ends, which lost 1 base and 2 bases, there was a span of 9 bases. CDR3 size: 16 residues. Germline CDR1 reads MNHNS; CDR2 reads SASEGT. CDR3 sequence: CASSEVGVAYNSPLHF. In DNA form, the CDR3 reads TGTGCCAGCAGTGAAGTAGGAGTCGCCTATAATTCACCCCTCCACTTT.

This clone occurred a few times. The chain joins TRBV2 to TRBJ1-4, with a weak D call TRBD1 (6 bases). Deletions cut 7 bases from V and 4 bases from J, with 16 bases between. Germline V gene lookup returns CDR1 SNHLY and CDR2 FYNNEI. The CDR3 runs to 15 residues. The DNA of the CDR3 is TGTGCCAGCATCTCACAGGGAGGGGATAATGAAAAACTGTTTTTT. Its translation is CASISQGGDNEKLFF.